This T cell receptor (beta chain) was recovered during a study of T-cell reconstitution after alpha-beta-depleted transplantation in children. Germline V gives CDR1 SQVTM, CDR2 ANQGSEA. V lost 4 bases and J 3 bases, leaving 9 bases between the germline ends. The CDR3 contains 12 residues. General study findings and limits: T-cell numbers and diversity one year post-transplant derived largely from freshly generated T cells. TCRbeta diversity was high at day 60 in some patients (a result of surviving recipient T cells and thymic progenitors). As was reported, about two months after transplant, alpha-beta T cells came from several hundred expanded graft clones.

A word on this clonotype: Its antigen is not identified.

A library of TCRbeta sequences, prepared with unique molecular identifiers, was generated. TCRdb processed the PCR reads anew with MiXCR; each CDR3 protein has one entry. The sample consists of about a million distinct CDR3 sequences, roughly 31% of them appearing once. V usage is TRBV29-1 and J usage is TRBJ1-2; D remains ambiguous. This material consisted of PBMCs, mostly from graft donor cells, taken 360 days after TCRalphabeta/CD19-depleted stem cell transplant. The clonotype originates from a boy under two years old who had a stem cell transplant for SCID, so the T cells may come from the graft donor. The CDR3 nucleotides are TGCAGCGTTGCCGGACTGGACTATGGCTACACCTTC. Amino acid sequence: CSVAGLDYGYTF.